Here is one TCR beta chain with its context. What it binds is not known. The data belong to a study of blood T cells in healthy people across ages. A second about 7 to 11 cycle PCR used barcoded and J-beta primers. Every single cDNA molecule received a tag from a template-switch adaptor with 12 random nucleotides. TCRdb called the 5' RACE reads again in MiXCR, with one record for every CDR3 protein. The repertoire consists of some 290,000 distinct CDR3 sequences, with roughly 26% occurring once and the leading ten covering around 29%. This CDR3 has 13 residues. V lost 4 bases and J 8 bases, leaving 12 bases between the germline ends. Germline V gene sequence: CDR1 LNHDA, CDR2 SQIVND (reference sequence). Each sample yielded at least 5 micrograms of PBMC total RNA. Study findings and constraints: Per million T cells, the diversity of TCR beta decreased roughly linearly as age advanced.

This TCR derives from a woman aged 65 to 85 in good health. Sequenced material: blood. The V and J genes are TRBV19 and TRBJ2-1; D call uncertain. The CDR3 loop reads CASSTPLVHEQFF. The CDR3 DNA sequence: TGTGCCAGTAGTACCCCTCTAGTCCATGAGCAGTTCTTC.